The next 30 T cell receptor beta chains were all read from a single sample in a study of PD-L1 blockade in urothelial cancer. As to time point: pretreatment peripheral blood. TCRdb's copy holds only in-frame clones and misses some; the assay was immunoSEQ multiplex PCR. Of 65,000 to 80,000 clones detected, roughly 90% appear once; the ten largest clones hold 4.5% to 5%. The sequencing used PBMCs, collected around atezolizumab (anti-PD-L1) treatment. These receptors all come from a man in his 70s with urothelial cancer.

V gene TRBV27 combines with J gene TRBJ1-2, with D tentatively TRBD1 (5 bases). Between the trimmed V and J ends, which lost 2 bases and 6 bases, there was a span of 13 bases. The CDR3 consists of 14 residues. Germline V gene lookup returns CDR1 MNHEY and CDR2 SMNVEV (reference sequence). CDR3 coding DNA: TGTGCCAGCAGTTTAAGGGGTCATCAGGATGGCTACACCTTC. Translating gives CASSLRGHQDGYTF.

The rearrangement links TRBV7-3 to TRBJ2-1, with D possibly matching TRBD2 (6 bases). Germline CDR1 SGHTA, CDR2 FQGTGA. CDR3 length: 18 amino acids. The ends were cut back, 4 bases at V and 5 bases at J, with 24 bases in the middle. The CDR3 nucleotides read TGTGCCAGCAGCTACTCCGGGACTGACCGTTCTTTCAACAATGAGCAGTTCTTC. Translation gives CASSYSGTDRSFNNEQFF.

The sample holds one count of this clone. The chain employs TRBV28 and TRBJ2-3; 9 bases match TRBD2. The ends lost 6 bases at V and 0 bases at J; junction bases unmatched: 7. The CDR3 extends over 16 amino acids. Germline values: CDR1 MDHEN, CDR2 SYDVKM. CDR3 sequence: CASSQRGLASTDTQYF. As DNA, the CDR3 is TGTGCCAGCAGCCAAAGGGGACTAGCTAGCACAGATACGCAGTATTTT.

V is TRBV10-2 and J is TRBJ2-1, with a tentative D call TRBD2 (6 bases). This CDR3 spans 18 amino acids. The germline gives CDR1 WSHSY, CDR2 SAAADI. Trimming removed 6 bases from V and 3 bases from J, with 24 bases in between. CDR3 loop: CASRASGTPGPVYNEQFF. CDR3 DNA: TGCGCCAGCAGAGCATCCGGGACTCCCGGCCCAGTCTACAATGAGCAGTTCTTC.

The V gene is TRBV27, the J gene TRBJ2-1, with 10 bases aligning to TRBD1. The CDR3 has 17 residues. Unmatched junction bases numbered 10, after V lost 1 base and J lost 7 bases. Germline-derived CDR1 and CDR2 are MNHEY and SMNVEV (reference sequence). The CDR3 here is CASSLLGQGRTFNEQFF. CDR3 nucleotides: TGTGCCAGCAGTTTATTGGGACAGGGGAGGACTTTTAATGAGCAGTTCTTC.

Only one count was recorded for this clone. The chain has TRBV19 and TRBJ2-3; 10 nucleotides match TRBD2. The CDR3 runs to 16 residues. Germline CDR1 reads LNHDA; CDR2 reads SQIVND (reference sequence). Germline trimming cut 7 bases from V and 0 bases from J; bases unmatched to any gene: 7. CDR3 region: CASTQGLATSTDTQYF. The CDR3 region has the DNA TGTGCCAGTACACAGGGACTAGCGACTAGCACAGATACGCAGTATTTT.

The chain is built from TRBV7-6 and TRBJ2-3, with TRBD2 identical over 14 bases. With V trimmed by 5 bases and J by 1 base, 8 bases remained unmatched. Germline-derived CDR1 and CDR2 are SGHVS and FNYEAQ. CDR3 length: 18 residues. The CDR3 protein is CASSPGTSGSGGTDTQYF. CDR3 DNA sequence: TGTGCCAGCAGCCCCGGGACTAGCGGGAGCGGGGGCACAGATACGCAGTATTTT.

The rearrangement links TRBV28 to TRBJ2-5, with D perhaps matching TRBD1 (5 bases). Germline V lookup: CDR1 MDHEN, CDR2 SYDVKM. The CDR3 covers 16 residues. V lost 3 bases and J lost 2, with 16 bases in between. CDR3 residues: CASSLGRTPLQETQYF. CDR3 DNA sequence: TGTGCCAGCAGTTTGGGGCGGACACCTCTGCAAGAGACCCAGTACTTC.

The gene calls are TRBV7-8 and TRBJ1-1; 8 bases are a match to TRBD1. CDR3 length equals 16 residues. V shed 2 bases, J shed 4 bases, and the junction held 9 bases outside the gene matches. Germline loops: CDR1 SGHVS, CDR2 FQNEAQ. CDR3 sequence reads: CASSLKGVTGATEAFF. The CDR3 DNA follows: TGTGCCAGCAGCTTAAAAGGGGTGACAGGGGCCACTGAAGCTTTCTTT.

The sample holds one count of this clone. The rearrangement links TRBV6-1 to TRBJ2-7; TRBD1 agrees at 9 bases. Germline V gene lookup returns CDR1 MNHNS and CDR2 SASEGT. V was pared by 7 bases and J by 5 bases, with 12 bases of the junction left unmatched. The CDR3 extends over 15 amino acids. CDR3 coding DNA: TGTGCCAGCAATCCTACCACAGGGGGCGGGAACGAGCAGTACTTC. Protein product: CASNPTTGGGNEQYF.

This clone came up a few times. The rearrangement joins TRBV19 to TRBJ2-1, with 9 bases identical to TRBD2. The CDR3 runs 15 residues. After removal of 1 base from V and 9 bases from J, the junction contained 7 bases not matched to a gene. Germline loops: CDR1 LNHDA, CDR2 SQIVND (reference sequence). The chain's CDR3 is CASSIGGVAGVEQFF. The CDR3 nucleotides are TGTGCCAGTAGTATAGGAGGGGTAGCGGGAGTTGAGCAGTTCTTC.

The chain carries TRBV4-1 and TRBJ1-2; 9 positions agree with TRBD1. In germline, CDR1 is MGHRA, CDR2 YSYEKL. The CDR3 spans 16 residues. J was trimmed by 6 bases and V by 4 bases; bases with no gene match: 12. The CDR3 DNA sequence: TGCGCCAGCAGCCCCCTCCCCCGAGGACAGGGGAATGGCTACACCTTC. Amino acid sequence: CASSPLPRGQGNGYTF.

The rearrangement joins TRBV19 to TRBJ2-3; TRBD2 aligns across 9 bases. The germline gives CDR1 LNHDA, CDR2 SQIVND (reference sequence). Trimming at V came to 5 bases and at J to 6 bases, leaving 12 bases not matched to a gene. This CDR3 comprises 16 residues. The CDR3 sequence is CASSAQTSGGRDTQYF. CDR3 bases: TGTGCCAGTAGTGCCCAGACTAGCGGAGGCCGGGATACGCAGTATTTT.

The chain is built from TRBV4-1 and TRBJ1-1, with D unclear. V shed 1 base and J shed 6 bases, with 15 bases lying between them. CDR1 is MGHRA, CDR2 YSYEKL, per germline. The CDR3 runs to 15 residues. The CDR3 region has the DNA TGCGCCAGCAGCCAAGCCGCGTACTTACCACCTGAAGCTTTCTTT. It translates to CASSQAAYLPPEAFF.

The chain joins TRBV29-1 to TRBJ2-5; 10 positions match TRBD1. The J call may be wrong; the DNA end is better matched by TRBJ2-7. The germline CDR1 and CDR2 sequences are SQVTM and ANQGSEA. This CDR3 spans 12 amino acids. The chain's CDR3 is CSIRTGGYEQYF. The CDR3 DNA reads TGCAGCATCCGGACAGGGGGCTACGAGCAGTACTTC.

The chain links TRBV10-3 to TRBJ2-7, with TRBD1 matching over 10 bases. In germline, CDR1 is ENHRY, CDR2 SYGVKD. The length of the CDR3 is 14 residues. The V segment lost 3 bases and the J segment 7 bases; nucleotides outside the gene matches: 6. Here the CDR3 DNA reads TGTGCCATCAGTGAACAGGGACAGGGGTATGAGCAGTACTTC. Amino acids: CAISEQGQGYEQYF.

The V gene is TRBV5-6, the J gene TRBJ1-1; 8 bases match TRBD1. V trimming: 2 bases; J trimming: 4 bases; junction bases outside the gene matches: 7. Germline CDR1 is SGHDT and CDR2 is YYEEEE. This CDR3 contains 15 residues. The CDR3 DNA reads as TGTGCCAGCAGCTTCAGGGGGCAAAGTGTCACTGAAGCTTTCTTT. Translated: CASSFRGQSVTEAFF. Based on the CDR3 plus reference TRBV5-6 and TRBJ1-1, the full variable domain is DAGVTQSPTHLIKTRGQQVTLRCSPKSGHDTVSWYQQALGQGPQFIFQYYEEEERQRGNFPDRFSGHQFPNYSSELNVNALLLGDSALYLCASSFRGQSVTEAFFGQGTRLTVV.

This chain links TRBV21-1 with TRBJ2-4; the table assigns TRBD2, which was not confirmed against the DNA. TRBV21-1 is tagged as a pseudogene. The CDR3 extends over 14 amino acids. The CDR3 here is CATTGLGAKNIQYF. The CDR3 DNA sequence: TGTGCCACCACGGGACTTGGGGCCAAAAACATTCAGTACTTC.

The chain couples TRBV28 to TRBJ1-5; no clear D. This CDR3 is built from 12 residues. V was trimmed by 5 bases and J by 6 bases, leaving 8 bases between them. The germline V gene has CDR1 MDHEN and CDR2 SYDVKM. The DNA of the CDR3 is TGTGCCAGCAGTCACCCCAGTCAGCCCCAGCATTTT. Translated, it gives CASSHPSQPQHF.

This clone was seen more than once but under ten times. V is TRBV28 and J is TRBJ2-7; weak D call: TRBD2 (7 bases). Germline CDR1 is MDHEN and CDR2 is SYDVKM. This CDR3 is built from 13 residues. Between the trimmed V and J ends, which lost 6 bases and 4 bases, there was a span of 13 bases. CDR3 loop: CASRGAGAYEQYF. Here the CDR3 DNA reads TGTGCCAGCAGGGGTGCGGGGGCGTACGAGCAGTACTTC.

The chain combines TRBV11-1 with TRBJ1-6, with TRBD1 as a possible D gene (6 bases). This CDR3 region has 16 residues. Germline V gene data show CDR1 as SGHAT and CDR2 as FQDESV (reference sequence). Trimming took 5 bases from V and 8 from J, leaving 19 bases between them. For the CDR3, the DNA is TGTGCCAGCAGCCGAGTCGGACAGACACAACATTCACCCCTCCACTTT. Its translation: CASSRVGQTQHSPLHF.

CDR3 DNA: TGTGCTAGTGGAGGGGATACGGGCGAGCAGTACTTC. This translates into CASGGDTGEQYF. The chain employs TRBV12-5 and TRBJ2-7; D possibly corresponds to TRBD1 (5 bases). The CDR3 sequence is 12 residues long. Germline-derived CDR1 and CDR2 are LGHNT and FRNRAP. The V end lost 6 bases, the J end lost 6 bases, and 12 bases lay between the germline ends.

This chain joins TRBV5-4 and TRBJ2-3; TRBD1 matches 9 bases. The CDR3 spans 15 residues. Per germline, CDR1 SGHNT and CDR2 YYREEE (reference sequence). The V segment lost 5 bases and the J segment 3 bases; nucleotides outside the gene matches: 7. CDR3 sequence: CASSRPGQGTDTQYF. CDR3 in DNA: TGTGCCAGCAGTCGACCGGGACAGGGAACAGATACGCAGTATTTT.

V gene TRBV5-6 combines with J gene TRBJ1-1; no definite D call. The CDR3 runs 14 residues. V was cut by 2 bases and J by 1 base, with 9 bases left in between. Per the germline V gene, CDR1 is SGHDT and CDR2 is YYEEEE. In DNA, the CDR3 is TGTGCCAGCAGCTTTCGGGCGGGGAACACTGAAGCTTTCTTT. Translated: CASSFRAGNTEAFF.

The chain joins TRBV28 to TRBJ1-1, with D perhaps TRBD1 (5 bases). CDR1 and CDR2 (germline): MDHEN, SYDVKM. V was pared by 4 bases and J by 6 bases, with 6 bases between. The length of the CDR3 is 11 residues. CDR3 sequence reads: CASSSGPEAFF. The DNA of the CDR3 is TGTGCCAGCAGTTCAGGGCCTGAAGCTTTCTTT.

This clone was counted once. This rearrangement joins TRBV18 to TRBJ2-2, with D possibly matching TRBD2 (5 bases). The V gene's germline CDR1 is KGHSH and CDR2 LQKENI. The CDR3 length is 15 residues. V lost 2 bases and J 5 bases, leaving 12 bases between the germline ends. The CDR3 spells CASSPSRVGTGELFF. In DNA, the CDR3 is TGTGCCAGCTCACCATCGAGGGTCGGGACCGGGGAGCTGTTTTTT.

This clone came up once. The CDR3 DNA is TGTGCCAGCAGCCGACTAGCGGGAAGCTACAATGAGCAGTTCTTC. Amino acid sequence: CASSRLAGSYNEQFF. This rearrangement joins TRBV7-2 to TRBJ2-1; 11 bases fit TRBD2. The CDR3 totals 15 residues. Germline V gene sequence: CDR1 SGHTA, CDR2 FQGNSA. V shed 5 bases, J shed 3 bases, and the junction held 3 bases outside the gene matches.

The J gene is TRBJ2-5, the V gene TRBV6-5; TRBD2 might be the D (5 bases). Trimming pared 8 bases from V and 7 bases from J, leaving 14 bases between. The germline V gene has CDR1 MNHEY and CDR2 SVGAGI. The length of the CDR3 is 12 residues. The CDR3 here is CASGLPRGTQYF. The CDR3 nucleotides are TGTGCCAGCGGACTCCCGCGCGGGACCCAGTACTTC.

The chain carries TRBV5-4 and TRBJ2-5, with 7 bases lining up with TRBD2. In germline, CDR1 is SGHNT, CDR2 YYREEE (reference sequence). V was pared by 0 bases and J by 0 bases, with 8 bases of the junction left unmatched. The CDR3 length is 17 residues. DNA of the CDR3: TGTGCCAGCAGCTTGGGAACGAGCGGGAAGTACCAAGAGACCCAGTACTTC. Translation gives CASSLGTSGKYQETQYF.

V is TRBV5-4 and J is TRBJ2-1; 7 bases are shared with TRBD1. J was trimmed by 2 bases and V by 3 bases; bases with no gene match: 5. There are 15 residues in the CDR3. Germline V gives CDR1 SGHNT, CDR2 YYREEE (reference sequence). The CDR3 protein is CASSSDRAPYNEQFF. Written as DNA, the CDR3 is TGTGCCAGCAGCTCCGACAGGGCCCCCTACAATGAGCAGTTCTTC.